The 5 T cell receptor beta chains in this list originate from one sample, sequenced in a study of blood T cell repertoires in COVID-19. The data were produced by immunoSEQ multiplex PCR, yet TCRdb's version contains in-frame clones alone and is incomplete. The sample shows about 180,000 clones, around 85% of them seen only once. The sequenced sample was peripheral blood. The receptors stem from a woman of 80 years or more with acute or convalescent COVID-19.

Only a few counts were recorded for this clone. V and J are TRBV18 and TRBJ1-1, with D perhaps matching TRBD1 (5 bases). V was shortened by 3 bases and J by 1 base, with 6 bases between the two germline ends. CDR3 length: 13 residues. Germline assignment: CDR1 KGHSH and CDR2 LQKENI. The DNA for the CDR3 is TGTGCCAGCTCACCGGGGGGGAACACTGAAGCTTTCTTT. It encodes CASSPGGNTEAFF.

This chain connects TRBV7-3 to TRBJ2-1; the D gene is possibly TRBD2 (6 bases). V was pared by 3 bases and J by 6 bases, with 6 bases between. The CDR3 contains 12 residues. The germline gives CDR1 SGHTA, CDR2 FQGTGA. The CDR3 sequence is CASSFSGNEQFF. The CDR3 DNA is TGTGCCAGCAGCTTTAGCGGCAATGAGCAGTTCTTC.

The chain joins TRBV29-1 to TRBJ1-2; 9 nucleotides line up with TRBD1. The CDR3 runs to 13 residues. Germline CDR1 SQVTM, CDR2 ANQGSEA. The CDR3 sequence is CAITPGQGHGYTF. CDR3 DNA: TGCGCTATAACGCCGGGACAGGGTCATGGCTACACCTTC.

As DNA, the CDR3 is TGTGCCAGCAGTTCACCACGGACTAGCGGGGGTCTGGAGAACACCGGGGAGCTGTTTTTT. It specifies CASSSPRTSGGLENTGELFF. The J gene is TRBJ2-2, the V gene TRBV6-2 or TRBV6-3; 13 bases map to TRBD2. J gave up 1 base and V 4 bases, and 12 bases lay outside the gene matches. The CDR3 spans 20 residues. Germline assignment: CDR1 MNHEY and CDR2 SVGEGT.

The chain employs TRBV7-6 and TRBJ2-2; 7 positions agree with TRBD2. The CDR3 runs 17 residues. With 2 bases clipped from V and 6 bases from J, the junction kept 12 bases outside the gene matches. Per the germline V gene, CDR1 is SGHVS and CDR2 is FNYEAQ. The CDR3: CASSLLSSSGRAGELFF. CDR3 nucleotides: TGTGCCAGCAGCTTATTGTCGTCTAGCGGTAGGGCCGGGGAGCTGTTTTTT.